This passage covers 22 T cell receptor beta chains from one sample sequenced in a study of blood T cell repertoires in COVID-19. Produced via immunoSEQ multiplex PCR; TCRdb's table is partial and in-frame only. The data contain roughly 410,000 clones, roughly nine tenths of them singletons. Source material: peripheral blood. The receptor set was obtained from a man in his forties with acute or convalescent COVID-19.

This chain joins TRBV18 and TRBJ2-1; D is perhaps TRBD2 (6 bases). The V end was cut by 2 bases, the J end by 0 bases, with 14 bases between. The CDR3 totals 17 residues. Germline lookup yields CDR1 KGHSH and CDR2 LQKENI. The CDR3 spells CASSPVGGIGSYNEQFF. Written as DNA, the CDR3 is TGTGCCAGCTCACCAGTTGGAGGGATTGGCTCCTACAATGAGCAGTTCTTC.

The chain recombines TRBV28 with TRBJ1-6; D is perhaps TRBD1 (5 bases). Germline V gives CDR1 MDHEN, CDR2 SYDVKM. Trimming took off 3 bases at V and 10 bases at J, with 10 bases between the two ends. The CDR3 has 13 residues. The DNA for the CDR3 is TGTGCCAGCAGTTTCCAGACAGTCTCACCCCTCCACTTT. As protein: CASSFQTVSPLHF.

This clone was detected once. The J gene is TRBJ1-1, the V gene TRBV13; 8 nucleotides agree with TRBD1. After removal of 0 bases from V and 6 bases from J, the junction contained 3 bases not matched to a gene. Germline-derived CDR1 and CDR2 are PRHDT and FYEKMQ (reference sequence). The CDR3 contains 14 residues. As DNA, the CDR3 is TGTGCCAGCAGCTTAGGGGACAGGGTCGCTGAAGCTTTCTTT. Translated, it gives CASSLGDRVAEAFF.

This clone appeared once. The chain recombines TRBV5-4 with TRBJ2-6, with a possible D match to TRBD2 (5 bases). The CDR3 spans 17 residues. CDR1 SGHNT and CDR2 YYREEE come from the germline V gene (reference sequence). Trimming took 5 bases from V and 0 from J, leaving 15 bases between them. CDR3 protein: CASSNGLTGSGANVLTF. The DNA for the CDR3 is TGTGCCAGCAGTAACGGACTGACGGGCTCTGGGGCCAACGTCCTGACTTTC.

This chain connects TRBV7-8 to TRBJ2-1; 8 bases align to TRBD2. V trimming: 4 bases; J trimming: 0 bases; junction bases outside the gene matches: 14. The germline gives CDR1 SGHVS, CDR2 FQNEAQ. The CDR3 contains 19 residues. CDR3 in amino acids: CASSSGWPSGPRSYNEQFF. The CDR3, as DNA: TGTGCCAGCAGCTCTGGATGGCCTAGCGGGCCTCGCTCCTACAATGAGCAGTTCTTC.

The CDR3 bases are TGCAGCGTAGACAGGGGGCCCGGCTACACCTTC. This encodes CSVDRGPGYTF. The chain couples TRBV29-1 to TRBJ1-2, with 10 nucleotides matching TRBD1. J was trimmed by 8 bases and V by 6 bases; bases with no gene match: 3. Germline CDR1 and CDR2: SQVTM and ANQGSEA. The CDR3 extends over 11 amino acids.

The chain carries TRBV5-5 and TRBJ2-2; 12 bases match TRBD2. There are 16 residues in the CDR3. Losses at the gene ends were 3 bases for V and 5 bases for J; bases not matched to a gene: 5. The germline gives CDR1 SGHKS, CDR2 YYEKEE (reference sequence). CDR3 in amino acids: CASSWGLAGMTGELFF. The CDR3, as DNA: TGTGCCAGCAGCTGGGGACTAGCGGGTATGACCGGGGAGCTGTTTTTT.

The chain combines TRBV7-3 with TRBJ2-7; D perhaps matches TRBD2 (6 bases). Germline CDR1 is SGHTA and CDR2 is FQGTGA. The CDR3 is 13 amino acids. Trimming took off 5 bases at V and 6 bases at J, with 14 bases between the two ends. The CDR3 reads CASSRGTASEQYF. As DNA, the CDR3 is TGTGCCAGCAGCCGGGGGACCGCCAGCGAGCAGTACTTC.

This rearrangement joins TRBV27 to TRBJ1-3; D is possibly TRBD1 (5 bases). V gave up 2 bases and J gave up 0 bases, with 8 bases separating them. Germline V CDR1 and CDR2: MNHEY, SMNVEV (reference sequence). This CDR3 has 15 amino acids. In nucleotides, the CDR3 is TGTGCCAGCAGTTTAAGGGGCGACTCTGGAAACACCATATATTTT. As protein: CASSLRGDSGNTIYF.

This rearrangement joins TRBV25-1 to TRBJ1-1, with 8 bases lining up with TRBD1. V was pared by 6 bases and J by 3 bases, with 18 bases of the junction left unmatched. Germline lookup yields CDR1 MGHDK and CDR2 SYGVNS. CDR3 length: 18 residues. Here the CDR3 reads CASSQTLGQGRFDTEAFF. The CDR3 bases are TGTGCCAGCAGCCAGACACTTGGACAGGGAAGGTTCGACACTGAAGCTTTCTTT.

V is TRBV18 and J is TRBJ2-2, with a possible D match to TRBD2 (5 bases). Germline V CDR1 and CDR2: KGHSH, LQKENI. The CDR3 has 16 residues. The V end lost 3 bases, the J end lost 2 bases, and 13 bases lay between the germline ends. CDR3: CASSPPYGRNTGELFF. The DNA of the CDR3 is TGTGCCAGCTCACCTCCCTATGGGAGAAACACCGGGGAGCTGTTTTTT. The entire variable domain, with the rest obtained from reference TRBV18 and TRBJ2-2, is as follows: NAGVMQNPRHLVRRRGQEARLRCSPMKGHSHVYWYRQLPEEGLKFMVYLQKENIIDESGMPKERFSAEFPKEGPSILRIQQVVRGDSAAYFCASSPPYGRNTGELFFGEGSRLTVL.

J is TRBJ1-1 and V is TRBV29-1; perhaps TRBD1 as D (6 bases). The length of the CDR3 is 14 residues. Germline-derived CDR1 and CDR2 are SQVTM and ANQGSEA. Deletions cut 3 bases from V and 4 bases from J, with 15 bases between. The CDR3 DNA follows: TGCAGCGTTGATAGGGGGGGCGCGGGCACTGAAGCTTTCTTT. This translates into CSVDRGGAGTEAFF.

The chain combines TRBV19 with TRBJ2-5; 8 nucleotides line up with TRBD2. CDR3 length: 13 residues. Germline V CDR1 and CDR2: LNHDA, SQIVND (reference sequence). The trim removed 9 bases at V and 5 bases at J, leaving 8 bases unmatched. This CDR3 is CASSGSSLETQYF. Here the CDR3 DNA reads TGTGCCAGCAGCGGGAGTTCGCTGGAGACCCAGTACTTC. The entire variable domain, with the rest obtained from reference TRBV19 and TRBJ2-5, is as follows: DGGITQSPKYLFRKEGQNVTLSCEQNLNHDAMYWYRQDPGQGLRLIYYSQIVNDFQKGDIAEGYSVSREKKESFPLTVTSAQKNPTAFYLCASSGSSLETQYFGPGTRLLVL.

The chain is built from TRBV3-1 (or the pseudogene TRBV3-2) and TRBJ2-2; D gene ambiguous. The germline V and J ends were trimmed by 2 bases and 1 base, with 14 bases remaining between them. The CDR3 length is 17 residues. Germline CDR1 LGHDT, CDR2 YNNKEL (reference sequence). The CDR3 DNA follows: TGTGCCAGCAGCCAAACATATAGCTACCAGAACACCGGGGAGCTGTTTTTT. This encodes CASSQTYSYQNTGELFF.

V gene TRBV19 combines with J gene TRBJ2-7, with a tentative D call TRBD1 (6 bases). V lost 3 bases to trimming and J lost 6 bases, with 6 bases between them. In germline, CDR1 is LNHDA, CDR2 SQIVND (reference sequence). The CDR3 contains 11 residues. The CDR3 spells CASSIRGEQYF. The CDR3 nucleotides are TGTGCCAGTAGTATCAGGGGCGAGCAGTACTTC. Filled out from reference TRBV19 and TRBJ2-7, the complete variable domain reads DGGITQSPKYLFRKEGQNVTLSCEQNLNHDAMYWYRQDPGQGLRLIYYSQIVNDFQKGDIAEGYSVSREKKESFPLTVTSAQKNPTAFYLCASSIRGEQYFGPGTRLTVT.

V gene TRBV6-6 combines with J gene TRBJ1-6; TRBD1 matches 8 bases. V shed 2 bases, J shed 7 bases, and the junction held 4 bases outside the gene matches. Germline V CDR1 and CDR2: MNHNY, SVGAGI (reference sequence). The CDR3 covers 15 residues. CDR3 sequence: CASSYGDRKNSPLHF. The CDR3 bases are TGTGCCAGCAGTTACGGGGACAGGAAGAATTCACCCCTCCACTTT.

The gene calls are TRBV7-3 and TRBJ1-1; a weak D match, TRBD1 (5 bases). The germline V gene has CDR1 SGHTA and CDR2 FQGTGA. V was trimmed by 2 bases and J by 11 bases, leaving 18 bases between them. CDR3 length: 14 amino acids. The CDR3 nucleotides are TGTGCCAGCAGCTTAGATCCGGGGACTCGAGCCGCTTTCTTT. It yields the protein CASSLDPGTRAAFF.

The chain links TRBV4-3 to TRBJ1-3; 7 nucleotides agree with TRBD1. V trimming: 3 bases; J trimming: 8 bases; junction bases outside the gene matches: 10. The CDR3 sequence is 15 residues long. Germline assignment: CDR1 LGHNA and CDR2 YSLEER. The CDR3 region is CASSQARTGAHTIYF. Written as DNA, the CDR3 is TGCGCCAGCAGCCAGGCGAGGACAGGAGCACACACCATATATTTT.

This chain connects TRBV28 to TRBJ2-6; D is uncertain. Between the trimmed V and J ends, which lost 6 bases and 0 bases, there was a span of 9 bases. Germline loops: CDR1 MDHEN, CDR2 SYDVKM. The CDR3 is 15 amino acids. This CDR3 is CASSQHPSGANVLTF. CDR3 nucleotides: TGTGCCAGCAGCCAACATCCCTCTGGGGCCAACGTCCTGACTTTC.

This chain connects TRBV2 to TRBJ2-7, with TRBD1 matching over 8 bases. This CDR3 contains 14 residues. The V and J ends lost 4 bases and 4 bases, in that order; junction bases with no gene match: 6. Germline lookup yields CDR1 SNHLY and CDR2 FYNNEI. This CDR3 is CASSVDRGSYEQYF. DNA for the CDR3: TGTGCCAGCAGTGTAGACAGGGGCAGTTACGAGCAGTACTTC.

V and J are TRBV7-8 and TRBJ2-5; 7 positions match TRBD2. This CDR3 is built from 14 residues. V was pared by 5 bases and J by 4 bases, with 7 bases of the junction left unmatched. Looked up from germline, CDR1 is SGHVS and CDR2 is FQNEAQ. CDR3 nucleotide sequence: TGTGCCAGCAGCCCGAGGCGGGGGAGAGAGACCCAGTACTTC. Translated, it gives CASSPRRGRETQYF. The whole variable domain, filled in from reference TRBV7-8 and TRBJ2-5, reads GAGVSQSPRYKVAKRGQDVALRCDPISGHVSLFWYQQALGQGPEFLTYFQNEAQLDKSGLPSDRFFAERPEGSVSTLKIQRTQQEDSAVYLCASSPRRGRETQYFGPGTRLLVL.

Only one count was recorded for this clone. The CDR3 sequence is CASSLLDRLYGYTF. CDR3 nucleotides: TGTGCCAGCAGCTTATTGGACAGGCTCTATGGCTACACCTTC. The chain uses TRBV7-2 and TRBJ1-2; 7 nucleotides agree with TRBD1. This CDR3 comprises 14 residues. The junction had 4 bases not matched to a gene; V was cut back by 2 bases and J by 4 bases. The germline V gene has CDR1 SGHTA and CDR2 FQGNSA.